The TCR beta chain described here comes from a study of blood T cells in healthy people across ages. The wider study: Capturing about one barcoded beta molecule per two T cells was achieved by template switching.

Broader study findings: Naive CD4+ cells and diversity were both higher in long-lived donors than in aged donors. A roughly linear age-dependent decrease characterized TCR beta diversity per million T cells.

With regard to this clonotype: Its antigen is undetermined. The junction departs from the called germline gene at one end, perhaps through a read error.

The germline gives CDR1 SSHAT, CDR2 FNYEAQ (reference sequence). The CDR3 length is 16 residues. It was with a sample-barcoded 5' primer and a J-beta primer mix that a second PCR of roughly 7 to 12 cycles was run. TCRdb re-called the 5' RACE reads through MiXCR, storing one row per CDR3 protein. This table has about 1 million distinct CDR3 sequences, around 43% appearing once. This clonotype was sampled from a woman aged 60-75 years in good health. Sequenced input: blood. J is TRBJ2-3 and V is TRBV7-7, with D unresolved. The CDR3: CASSESPMGSTDTQYF. CDR3 DNA sequence: TGTGCTAGCAGCGAGAGCCCTATGGGCAGCACAGATACGCAGTATTTT.